The 3 T cell receptor beta chains below were found in one sample sequenced in a study of CD8 T cells in ankylosing spondylitis. These TCRs are of unknown antigen specificity. Regarding the study as a whole: A TCR beta motif made of under 10 highly homologous variants seemed typical of ankylosing spondylitis blood.

TCRdb recomputed calls from the 5' RACE reads with MiXCR, one row per CDR3 protein. The sample has about 330,000 distinct CDR3 sequences, 8% seen once. Sequenced sample: blood, either unsorted or a sorted T cell fraction (not recorded which). All receptors derive from a male donor with ankylosing spondylitis.

The sample holds a few counts of this clonotype. The chain links TRBV20-1 to TRBJ2-2; 9 bases fit TRBD2. This CDR3 is built from 16 residues. The V gene end was trimmed by 3 bases and the J gene end by 2 bases; junction bases not matched to a gene: 7. The germline V gene has CDR1 DFQATT and CDR2 SNEGSKA (reference sequence). CDR3 in DNA: TGCAGTGCTAGCCGTGTAGCGGGGGATAACACCGGGGAGCTGTTTTTT. Translation gives CSASRVAGDNTGELFF.

The chain joins TRBV19 to TRBJ2-1; the match to TRBD2 covers 7 bases. Per the germline V gene, CDR1 is LNHDA and CDR2 is SQIVND (reference sequence). The J segment lost 4 bases and the V segment lost 3 bases, leaving 6 bases of the junction unmatched. This CDR3 is built from 15 residues. Here the CDR3 reads CASSIYGGSYNEQFF. The CDR3 DNA reads as TGTGCCAGTAGTATTTATGGCGGGAGTTACAATGAGCAGTTCTTC.

This clonotype came up a few times. The rearrangement links TRBV3-1 to TRBJ2-3; D call uncertain. Germline lookup yields CDR1 LGHDT and CDR2 YNNKEL (reference sequence). The length of the CDR3 is 14 residues. Trimming took 5 bases from V and 4 from J, leaving 13 bases between them. The CDR3 region is CASSFRLTADTQYF. CDR3 DNA: TGTGCCAGCAGCTTTCGACTTACGGCAGATACGCAGTATTTT.